This T cell receptor (beta chain) was identified during a study of blood T cell repertoires in COVID-19. The germline CDR1 and CDR2 sequences are SGHKS and YYEKEE (reference sequence). The CDR3 covers 12 residues. The V gene lost 1 base and the J gene lost 2 bases, with 3 bases spanning the gap. Produced via immunoSEQ multiplex PCR; TCRdb's table is partial and in-frame only. The data show about 260,000 clones, about 90% seen once. What was sequenced was peripheral blood. The clonotype was recovered from a person under 30 with COVID-19, enrolled during active disease. The J gene is TRBJ1-1, the V gene TRBV5-5; D remains ambiguous. The CDR3 protein is CASSLYNTEAFF. The CDR3 coding sequence is TGTGCCAGCAGCTTGTATAACACTGAAGCTTTCTTT.